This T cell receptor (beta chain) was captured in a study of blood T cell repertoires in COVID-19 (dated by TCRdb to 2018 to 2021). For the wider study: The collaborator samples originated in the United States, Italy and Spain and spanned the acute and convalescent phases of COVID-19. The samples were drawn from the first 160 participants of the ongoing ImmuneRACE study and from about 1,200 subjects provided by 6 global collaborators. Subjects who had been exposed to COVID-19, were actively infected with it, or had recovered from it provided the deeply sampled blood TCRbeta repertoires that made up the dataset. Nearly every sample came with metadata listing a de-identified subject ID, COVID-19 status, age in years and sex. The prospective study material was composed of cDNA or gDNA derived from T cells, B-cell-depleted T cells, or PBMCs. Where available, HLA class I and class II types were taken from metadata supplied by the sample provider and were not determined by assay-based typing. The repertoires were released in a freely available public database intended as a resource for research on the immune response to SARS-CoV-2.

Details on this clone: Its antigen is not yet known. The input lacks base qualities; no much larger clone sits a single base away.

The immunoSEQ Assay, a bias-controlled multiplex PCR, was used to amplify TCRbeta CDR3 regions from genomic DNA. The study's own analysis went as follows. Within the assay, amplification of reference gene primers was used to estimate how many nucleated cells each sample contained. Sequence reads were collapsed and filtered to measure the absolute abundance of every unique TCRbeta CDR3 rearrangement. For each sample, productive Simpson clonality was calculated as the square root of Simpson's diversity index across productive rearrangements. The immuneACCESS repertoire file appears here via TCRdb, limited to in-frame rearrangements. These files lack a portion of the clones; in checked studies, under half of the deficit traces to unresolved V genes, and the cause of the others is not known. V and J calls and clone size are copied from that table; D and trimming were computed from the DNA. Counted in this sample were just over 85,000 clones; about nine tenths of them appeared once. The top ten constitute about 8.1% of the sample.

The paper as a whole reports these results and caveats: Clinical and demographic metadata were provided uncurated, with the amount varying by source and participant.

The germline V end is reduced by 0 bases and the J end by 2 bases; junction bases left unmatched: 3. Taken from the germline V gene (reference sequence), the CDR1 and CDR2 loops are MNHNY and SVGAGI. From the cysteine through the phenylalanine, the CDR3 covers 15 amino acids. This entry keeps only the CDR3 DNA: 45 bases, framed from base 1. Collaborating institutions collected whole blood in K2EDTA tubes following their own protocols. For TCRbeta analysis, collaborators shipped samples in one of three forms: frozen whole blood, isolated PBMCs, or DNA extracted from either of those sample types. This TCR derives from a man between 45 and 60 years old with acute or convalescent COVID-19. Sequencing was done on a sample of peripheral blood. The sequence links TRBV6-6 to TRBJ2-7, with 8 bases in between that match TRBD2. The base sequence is TGTGCCAGCAGTTACTCCGGGGGGGCGGCCTACGAGCAGTACTTC. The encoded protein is CASSYSGGAAYEQYF.